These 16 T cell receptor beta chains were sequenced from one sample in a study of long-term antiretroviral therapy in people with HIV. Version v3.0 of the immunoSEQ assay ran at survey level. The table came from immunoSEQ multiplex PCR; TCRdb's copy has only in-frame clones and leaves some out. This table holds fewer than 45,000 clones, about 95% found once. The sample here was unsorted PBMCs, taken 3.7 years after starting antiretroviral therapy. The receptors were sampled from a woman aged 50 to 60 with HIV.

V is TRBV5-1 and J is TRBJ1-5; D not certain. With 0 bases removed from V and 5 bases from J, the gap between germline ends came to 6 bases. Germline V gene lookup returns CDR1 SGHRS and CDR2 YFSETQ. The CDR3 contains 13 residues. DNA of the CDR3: TGCGCCAGCAGCTTGGCCGCCGATCAGCCCCAGCATTTT. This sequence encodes CASSLAADQPQHF.

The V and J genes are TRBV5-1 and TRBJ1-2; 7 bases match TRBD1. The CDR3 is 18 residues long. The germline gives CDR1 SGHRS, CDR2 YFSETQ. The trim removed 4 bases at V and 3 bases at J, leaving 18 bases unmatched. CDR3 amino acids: CASSPTSGRTGRHYGYTF. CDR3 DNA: TGCGCCAGCAGCCCGACGTCGGGGCGGACAGGCCGCCACTATGGCTACACCTTC.

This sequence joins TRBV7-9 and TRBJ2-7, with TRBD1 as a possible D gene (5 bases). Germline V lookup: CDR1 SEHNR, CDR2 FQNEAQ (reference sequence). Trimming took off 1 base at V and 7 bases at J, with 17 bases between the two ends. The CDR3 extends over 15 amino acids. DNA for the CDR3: TGTGCCAGCAGCTTAGGGGGCCAGGGTTTTGGAGAGCAGTACTTC. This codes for CASSLGGQGFGEQYF.

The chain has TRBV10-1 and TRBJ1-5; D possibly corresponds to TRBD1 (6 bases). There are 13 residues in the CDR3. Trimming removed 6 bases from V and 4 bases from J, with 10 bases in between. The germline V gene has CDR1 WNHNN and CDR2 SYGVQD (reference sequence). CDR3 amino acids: CASSRDTNQPQHF. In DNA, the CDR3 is TGCGCCAGCAGCCGGGACACAAATCAGCCCCAGCATTTT.

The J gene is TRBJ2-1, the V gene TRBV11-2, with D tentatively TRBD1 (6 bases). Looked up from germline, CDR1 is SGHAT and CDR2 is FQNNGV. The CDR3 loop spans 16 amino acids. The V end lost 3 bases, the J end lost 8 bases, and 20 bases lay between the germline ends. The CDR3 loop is CASSFFTQGASYEQFF. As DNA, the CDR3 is TGTGCCAGCAGCTTTTTCACACAGGGTGCGTCATATGAGCAGTTCTTC.

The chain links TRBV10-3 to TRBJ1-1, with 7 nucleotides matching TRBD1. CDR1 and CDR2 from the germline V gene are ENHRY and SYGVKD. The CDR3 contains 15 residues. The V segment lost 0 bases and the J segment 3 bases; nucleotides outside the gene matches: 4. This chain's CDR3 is CAISESNQGDTEAFF. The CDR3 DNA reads TGTGCCATCAGTGAGTCGAACCAGGGGGACACTGAAGCTTTCTTT.

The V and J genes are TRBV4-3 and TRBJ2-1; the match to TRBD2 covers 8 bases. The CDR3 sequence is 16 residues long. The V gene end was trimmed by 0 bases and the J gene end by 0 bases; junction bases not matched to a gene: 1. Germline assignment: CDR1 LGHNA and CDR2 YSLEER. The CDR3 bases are TGCGCCAGCAGCCAAGAAAGCGGGAGCTCCTACAATGAGCAGTTCTTC. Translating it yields CASSQESGSSYNEQFF.

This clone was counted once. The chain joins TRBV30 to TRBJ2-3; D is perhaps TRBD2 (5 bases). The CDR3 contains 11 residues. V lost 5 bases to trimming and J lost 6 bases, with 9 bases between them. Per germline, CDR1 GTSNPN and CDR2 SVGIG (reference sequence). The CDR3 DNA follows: TGTGCCTGGGACTACAGTGATACGCAGTATTTT. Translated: CAWDYSDTQYF.

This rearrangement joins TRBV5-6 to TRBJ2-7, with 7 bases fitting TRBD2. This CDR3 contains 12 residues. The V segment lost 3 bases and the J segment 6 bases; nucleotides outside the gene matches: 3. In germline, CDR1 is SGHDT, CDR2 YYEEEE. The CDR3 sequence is CASSSWGGEQYF. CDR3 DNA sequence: TGTGCCAGCAGCTCGTGGGGGGGCGAGCAGTACTTC.

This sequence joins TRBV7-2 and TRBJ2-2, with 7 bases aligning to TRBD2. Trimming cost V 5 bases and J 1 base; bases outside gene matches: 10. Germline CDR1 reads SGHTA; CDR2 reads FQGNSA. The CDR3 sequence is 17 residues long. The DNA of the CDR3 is TGTGCCAGCAGCGCCCTAGCGGAATTCGGGAACACCGGGGAGCTGTTTTTT. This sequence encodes CASSALAEFGNTGELFF.

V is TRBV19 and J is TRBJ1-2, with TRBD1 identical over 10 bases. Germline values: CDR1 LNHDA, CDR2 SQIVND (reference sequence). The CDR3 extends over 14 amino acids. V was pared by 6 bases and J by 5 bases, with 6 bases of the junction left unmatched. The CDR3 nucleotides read TGTGCCAGTAGCGGGGACAGGGGCTTATATGGCTACACCTTC. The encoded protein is CASSGDRGLYGYTF.

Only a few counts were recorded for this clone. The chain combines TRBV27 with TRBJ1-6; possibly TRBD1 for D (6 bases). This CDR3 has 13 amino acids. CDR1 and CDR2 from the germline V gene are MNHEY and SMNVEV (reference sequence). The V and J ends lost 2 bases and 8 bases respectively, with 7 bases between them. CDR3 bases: TGTGCCAGCAGTTTAAGGGGGTATTCACCCCTCCACTTT. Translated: CASSLRGYSPLHF.

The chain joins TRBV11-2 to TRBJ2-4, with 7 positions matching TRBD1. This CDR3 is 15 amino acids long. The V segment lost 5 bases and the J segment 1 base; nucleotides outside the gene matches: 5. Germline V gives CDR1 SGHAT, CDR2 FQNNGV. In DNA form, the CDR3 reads TGTGCCAGCAGCCCCCAGACAGGGGCCAAAAACATTCAGTACTTC. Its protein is CASSPQTGAKNIQYF.

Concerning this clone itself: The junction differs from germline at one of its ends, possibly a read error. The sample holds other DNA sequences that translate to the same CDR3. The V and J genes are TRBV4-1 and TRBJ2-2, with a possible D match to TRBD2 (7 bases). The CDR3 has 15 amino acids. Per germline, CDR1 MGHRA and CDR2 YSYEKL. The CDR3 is CASSQEGGRTGELFF. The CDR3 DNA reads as TGCGCCAGCAGTCAAGAGGGGGGGCGCACCGGGGAGCTGTTTTTT.

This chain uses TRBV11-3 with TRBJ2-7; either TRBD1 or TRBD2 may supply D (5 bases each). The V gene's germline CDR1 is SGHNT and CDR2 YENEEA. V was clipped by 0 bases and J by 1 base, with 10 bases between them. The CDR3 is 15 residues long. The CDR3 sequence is CASSLEAGTSYEQYF. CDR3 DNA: TGTGCCAGCAGCTTAGAGGCAGGGACGTCCTACGAGCAGTACTTC.

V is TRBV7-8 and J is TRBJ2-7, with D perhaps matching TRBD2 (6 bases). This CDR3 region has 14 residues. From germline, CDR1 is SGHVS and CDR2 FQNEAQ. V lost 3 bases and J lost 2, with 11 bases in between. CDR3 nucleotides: TGTGCCAGCAGCTTCGGTAGCGGACCCTACGAGCAGTACTTC. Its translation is CASSFGSGPYEQYF.